One sample yielded the 9 T cell receptor beta chains listed below, sequenced in a study of Graves' ophthalmopathy and Graves' hyperthyroidism. TCR beta CDR3 amplification used RNA transcripts. Following a first-round RT-PCR that used HTBI primers, a second-round multiplex PCR was carried out. TCRdb ran MiXCR on the multiplex PCR reads and lists one entry per CDR3 protein. The sample holds almost 750,000 distinct CDR3 sequences, about 44% seen once. Specimen: peripheral blood. The source is an adult man with Graves' ophthalmopathy.

Comments on this clonotype: A much larger clonotype is one base distant, so this may be a read error. The CDR3 DNA reads TGTGCCACCAGTGACCCAGGGTCGGATCAGCCCCAGCATTTT. It yields the protein CATSDPGSDQPQHF. The chain employs TRBV24-1 and TRBJ1-5; TRBD1 is a possible D gene (5 bases). The CDR3 is 14 amino acids. The germline V and J ends were trimmed by 4 bases and 5 bases, with 11 bases remaining between them. Germline loops: CDR1 KGHDR, CDR2 SFDVKD.

The rearrangement uses TRBV7-2 and TRBJ2-7; D remains unclear. The CDR3 is 16 residues long. The ends were cut back, 0 bases at V and 0 bases at J, with 12 bases in the middle. Germline V gene lookup returns CDR1 SGHTA and CDR2 FQGNSA. CDR3 residues: CASSLAVGSFSYEQYF. The CDR3 DNA reads as TGTGCCAGCAGCTTAGCGGTCGGCAGTTTCTCCTACGAGCAGTACTTC.

The chain is built from TRBV15 and TRBJ1-2, with 9 bases fitting TRBD1. CDR1 and CDR2 (germline): LNHNV, YYDKDF (reference sequence). J was trimmed by 1 base and V by 8 bases; bases with no gene match: 5. The CDR3 has 14 residues. DNA of the CDR3: TGTGCCACCCACCCGACAGGGGGTAACTATGGCTACACCTTC. Translating gives CATHPTGGNYGYTF. Full variable domain (rest looked up from reference TRBV15 and TRBJ1-2): DAMVIQNPRYQVTQFGKPVTLSCSQTLNHNVMYWYQQKSSQAPKLLFHYYDKDFNNEADTPDNFQSRRPNTSFCFLDIRSPGLGDTAMYLCATHPTGGNYGYTFGSGTRLTVV.

The V call is TRBV12-3 or TRBV12-4, the J call TRBJ1-2; the match to TRBD1 covers 9 bases. V lost 5 bases, J lost 4 bases, and 8 bases stayed unmatched. The CDR3 covers 15 residues. Here the CDR3 DNA reads TGTGCCAGCAGTCCTCGACAGGGGGTAGCCTATGGCTACACCTTC. Translated: CASSPRQGVAYGYTF.

The chain joins TRBV2 to TRBJ2-7, with 9 bases lining up with TRBD2. From germline, CDR1 is SNHLY and CDR2 FYNNEI. The CDR3 extends over 14 amino acids. Unmatched junction bases numbered 6, after V lost 7 bases and J lost 2 bases. CDR3 residues: CASKGRGGAYEQYF. The CDR3 DNA follows: TGTGCCAGCAAGGGGCGCGGGGGGGCCTACGAGCAGTACTTC. Supplemented by reference TRBV2 and TRBJ2-7, the full variable domain reads EPEVTQTPSHQVTQMGQEVILRCVPISNHLYFYWYRQILGQKVEFLVSFYNNEISEKSEIFDDQFSVERPDGSNFTLKIRSTKLEDSAMYFCASKGRGGAYEQYFGPGTRLTVT.

The chain has TRBV7-9 and TRBJ2-3, with 8 nucleotides matching TRBD2. Trimming removed 1 base from V and 4 bases from J; junction bases left unmatched: 7. The CDR3 covers 16 residues. CDR1 is SEHNR and CDR2 is FQNEAQ in the germline V gene (reference sequence). CDR3 DNA: TGTGCCAGCAGCTTAGTCTCAGCGGGAGTTGCAGATACGCAGTATTTT. This sequence encodes CASSLVSAGVADTQYF.

This clonotype occurred a few times. The chain joins TRBV6-5 to TRBJ2-7; 7 bases are a match to TRBD1. The CDR3 covers 13 residues. CDR1 and CDR2 from the germline V gene are MNHEY and SVGAGI. V shed 10 bases, J shed 4 bases, and the junction held 10 bases outside the gene matches. The CDR3 DNA is TGTGCCACCTCGACAGGGAATTATTACGAGCAGTACTTC. Its translation: CATSTGNYYEQYF.

This clonotype appeared a few times. The chain employs TRBV5-1 and TRBJ2-7; 8 bases line up with TRBD2. V gave up 0 bases and J gave up 2 bases; unmatched junction bases: 4. This CDR3 has 15 residues. The germline CDR1 and CDR2 sequences are SGHRS and YFSETQ. The CDR3 is CASSLVASGPYEQYF. The CDR3 DNA follows: TGCGCCAGCAGCTTGGTTGCTAGCGGGCCCTACGAGCAGTACTTC.

In its sample, this clonotype was seen many times. The chain employs TRBV2 and TRBJ2-6; D gene uncertain. Germline values: CDR1 SNHLY, CDR2 FYNNEI. Trimming stripped 5 bases from V and 2 bases from J, with 10 bases between. The CDR3 totals 15 residues. The chain's CDR3 is CASSSEWPGANVLTF. As DNA, the CDR3 is TGTGCCAGCAGTTCCGAGTGGCCTGGGGCCAACGTCCTGACTTTC.